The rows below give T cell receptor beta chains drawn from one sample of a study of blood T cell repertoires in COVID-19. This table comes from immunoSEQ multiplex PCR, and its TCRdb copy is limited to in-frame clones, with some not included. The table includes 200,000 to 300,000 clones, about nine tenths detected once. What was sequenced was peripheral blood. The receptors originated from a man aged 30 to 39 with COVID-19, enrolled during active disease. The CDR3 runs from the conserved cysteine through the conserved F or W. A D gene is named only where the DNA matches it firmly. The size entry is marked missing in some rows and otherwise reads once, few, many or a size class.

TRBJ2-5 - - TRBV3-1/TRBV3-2 CASSPTKQETQYF TGTGCCAGCAGTCCTACTAAACAAGAGACCCAGTACTTC
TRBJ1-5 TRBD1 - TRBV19 CASSGQGGNQPQHF TGTGCCAGTAGCGGACAGGGGGGCAATCAGCCCCAGCATTTT
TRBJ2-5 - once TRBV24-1 CATSDPTAGPQETQYF TGTGCCACCAGTGATCCGACTGCGGGTCCCCAAGAGACCCAGTACTTC
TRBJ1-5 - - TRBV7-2 CASRDFDQPQHF TGTGCCAGCAGGGACTTCGATCAGCCCCAGCATTTT
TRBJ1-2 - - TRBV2 CASTEGYGYTF TGTGCCAGCACCGAGGGTTATGGCTACACCTTC
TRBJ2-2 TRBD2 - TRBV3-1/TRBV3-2 CASSGYRDYHTGELFF TGTGCCAGCAGCGGATACCGGGACTACCACACCGGGGAGCTGTTTTTT
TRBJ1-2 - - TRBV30 CAWSQGSRDYGYTF TGTGCCTGGAGTCAGGGTAGTAGAGACTATGGCTACACCTTC
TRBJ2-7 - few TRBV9 CASSVASGLTYEQYF TGTGCCAGCAGCGTAGCCTCAGGGCTTACCTACGAGCAGTACTTC
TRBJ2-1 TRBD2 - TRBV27 CASSFWASGGNFYNEQFF TGTGCCAGCAGTTTCTGGGCTAGCGGGGGGAACTTCTACAATGAGCAGTTCTTC
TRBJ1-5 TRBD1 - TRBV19 CASSSQGAQPQHF TGTGCCAGTAGTTCTCAGGGGGCGCAGCCCCAGCATTTT
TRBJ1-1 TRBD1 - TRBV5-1 CASSPRQGRDTEAFF TGCGCCAGCAGCCCTCGACAGGGACGGGACACTGAAGCTTTCTTT
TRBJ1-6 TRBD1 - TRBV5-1 CASSSGTGENSPLHF TGCGCCAGCAGCTCGGGGACAGGGGAGAATTCACCCCTCCACTTT
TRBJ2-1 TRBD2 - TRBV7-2 CASSLWAGGYNEQFF TGTGCCAGCAGCCTATGGGCGGGGGGGTACAATGAGCAGTTCTTC
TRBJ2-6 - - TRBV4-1 CASSQEMGLGGAAGANVLTF TGCGCCAGCAGCCAAGAGATGGGTCTTGGGGGGGCCGCTGGGGCCAACGTCCTGACTTTC
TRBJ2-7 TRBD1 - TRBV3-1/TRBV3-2 CASSPGQGIYEQYF TGTGCCAGCAGCCCCGGACAGGGGATCTACGAGCAGTACTTC
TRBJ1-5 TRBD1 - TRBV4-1 CASSQTGTVHSNQPQHF TGCGCCAGCAGCCAGACCGGGACAGTGCATAGCAATCAGCCCCAGCATTTT
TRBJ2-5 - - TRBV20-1 CSAMDWETQYF TGCAGTGCGATGGACTGGGAGACCCAGTACTTC
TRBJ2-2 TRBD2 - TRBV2 CASAQRRGGGTGELFF TGTGCCAGCGCCCAAAGGCGGGGGGGCGGGACCGGGGAGCTGTTTTTT
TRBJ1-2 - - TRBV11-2 CASTSRGGALYGYTF TGTGCCAGCACTTCAAGAGGGGGGGCCCTCTATGGCTACACCTTC
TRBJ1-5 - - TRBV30 CAWSVGGYSNQPQHF TGTGCCTGGAGTGTAGGAGGATATAGCAATCAGCCCCAGCATTTT
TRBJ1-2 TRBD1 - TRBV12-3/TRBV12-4 CASSFRTGDYTF TGTGCCAGCAGTTTCCGAACAGGGGACTACACCTTC
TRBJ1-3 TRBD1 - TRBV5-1 CASSLAGGGNTIYF TGCGCCAGCAGCTTGGCAGGGGGCGGAAACACCATATATTTT
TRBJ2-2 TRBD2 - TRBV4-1 CASSTHLAGVNTGELFF TGCGCCAGCAGCACTCACCTAGCGGGGGTGAACACCGGGGAGCTGTTTTTT
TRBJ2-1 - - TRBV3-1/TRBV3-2 CASSQFVNEQFF TGTGCCAGCAGCCAATTCGTCAATGAGCAGTTCTTC
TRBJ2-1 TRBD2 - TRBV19 CASSIDGIGAGGLYEQFF TGTGCCAGTAGTATAGACGGTATTGGGGCGGGGGGGCTTTATGAGCAGTTCTTC
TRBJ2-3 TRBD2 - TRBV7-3 CASSFFTSGKDTQYF TGTGCCAGCAGCTTCTTTACTAGCGGGAAGGATACGCAGTATTTT
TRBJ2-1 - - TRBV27 CASSQGIRVDEQFF TGTGCCAGCAGTCAGGGGATTAGGGTCGATGAGCAGTTCTTC
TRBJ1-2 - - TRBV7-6 CASSSDTDYGYTF TGTGCCAGCAGCTCCGACACTGACTATGGCTACACCTTC
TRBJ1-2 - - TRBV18 CASSPSMRTTGLNYGYTF TGTGCCAGCTCACCCTCTATGCGAACGACAGGCCTTAACTATGGCTACACCTTC
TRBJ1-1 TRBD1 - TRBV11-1 CASSFLGAGGTEAFF TGTGCCAGCAGCTTTCTGGGCGCAGGGGGCACTGAAGCTTTCTTT
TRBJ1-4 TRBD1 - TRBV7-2 CASSLTGGNEKLFF TGTGCCAGCAGCTTAACAGGGGGAAATGAAAAACTGTTTTTT
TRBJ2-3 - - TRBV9 CASRGGPPNTDTQYF TGTGCCAGCAGGGGGGGGCCTCCCAACACAGATACGCAGTATTTT
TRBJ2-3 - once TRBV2 CASRGTVRPDTQYF TGTGCCAGCCGCGGGACAGTTCGTCCAGATACGCAGTATTTT
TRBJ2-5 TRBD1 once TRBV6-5 CASRRDRGRETQYF TGTGCCAGCAGGCGGGACAGGGGGCGGGAGACCCAGTACTTC
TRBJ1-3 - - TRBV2 CASSEGGPGNTIYF TGTGCCAGCAGTGAAGGGGGCCCTGGAAACACCATATATTTT
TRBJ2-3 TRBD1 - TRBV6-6 CASSYSGQGATDTQYF TGTGCCAGCAGTTACTCAGGACAGGGGGCAACAGATACGCAGTATTTT
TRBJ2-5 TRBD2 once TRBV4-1 CASSPYLAGGRETQYF TGCGCCAGCAGCCCCTACTTAGCGGGGGGGAGGGAGACCCAGTACTTC
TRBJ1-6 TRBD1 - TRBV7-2 CASSPGGTYNSPLHF TGTGCCAGCAGCCCAGGGGGAACCTATAATTCACCCCTCCACTTT
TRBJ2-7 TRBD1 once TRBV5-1 CASSPDREGSEQYF TGCGCCAGCAGTCCCGACAGGGAAGGATCCGAGCAGTACTTC
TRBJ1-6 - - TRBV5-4 CASTHGGRGATPLHF TGTGCCAGCACCCACGGGGGCCGGGGGGCGACACCCCTCCACTTT
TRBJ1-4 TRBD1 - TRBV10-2 CASRKGTGGNYEKLFF TGCGCCAGCAGGAAAGGGACAGGGGGAAATTATGAAAAACTGTTTTTT
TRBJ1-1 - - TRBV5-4 CASSLDTLNTEAFF TGTGCCAGCAGCCTGGACACCCTGAACACTGAAGCTTTCTTT
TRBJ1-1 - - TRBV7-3 CASSPQGNTEAFF TGTGCCAGCAGCCCACAGGGGAACACTGAAGCTTTCTTT
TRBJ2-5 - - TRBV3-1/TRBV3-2 CASSQEVDTQWETQYF TGTGCCAGCAGCCAAGAGGTGGACACGCAGTGGGAGACCCAGTACTTC
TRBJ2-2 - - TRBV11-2 CASSLVWRGLTGELFF TGTGCCAGCAGCTTAGTCTGGCGGGGACTCACCGGGGAGCTGTTTTTT
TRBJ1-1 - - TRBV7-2 CASSLGQTTEAFF TGTGCCAGCAGCTTAGGACAGACCACTGAAGCTTTCTTT
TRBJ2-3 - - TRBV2 CASKSGGIDTQYF TGTGCCAGCAAGTCCGGGGGTATAGATACGCAGTATTTT
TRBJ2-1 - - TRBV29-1 CSVIINEQFF TGCAGCGTTATTATCAATGAGCAGTTCTTC
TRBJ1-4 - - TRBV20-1 CSARVNEKLFF TGCAGTGCTAGAGTAAATGAAAAACTGTTTTTT
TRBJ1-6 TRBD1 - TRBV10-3 CAISESQGASNSPLHF TGTGCCATCAGTGAGAGCCAGGGGGCTTCCAATTCACCCCTCCACTTT
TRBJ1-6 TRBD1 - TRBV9 CASSVRDRSSSPLHF TGTGCCAGCAGCGTCCGGGACAGGTCGTCTTCACCCCTCCACTTT
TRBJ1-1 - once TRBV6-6 CASSYADGGNTEAFF TGTGCCAGCAGTTACGCAGACGGGGGTAACACTGAAGCTTTCTTT